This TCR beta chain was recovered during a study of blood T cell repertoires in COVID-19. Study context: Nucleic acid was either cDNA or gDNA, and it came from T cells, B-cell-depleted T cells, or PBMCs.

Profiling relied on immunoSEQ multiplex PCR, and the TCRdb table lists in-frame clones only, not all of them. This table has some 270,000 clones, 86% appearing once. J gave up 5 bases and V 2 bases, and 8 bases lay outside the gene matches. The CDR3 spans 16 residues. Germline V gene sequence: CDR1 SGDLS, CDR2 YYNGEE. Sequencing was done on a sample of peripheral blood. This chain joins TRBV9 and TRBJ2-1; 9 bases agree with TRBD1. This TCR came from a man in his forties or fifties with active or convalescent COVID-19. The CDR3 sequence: CASSVPGTGINNEQFF. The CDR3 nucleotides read TGTGCCAGCAGCGTTCCCGGGACAGGGATAAACAATGAGCAGTTCTTC.